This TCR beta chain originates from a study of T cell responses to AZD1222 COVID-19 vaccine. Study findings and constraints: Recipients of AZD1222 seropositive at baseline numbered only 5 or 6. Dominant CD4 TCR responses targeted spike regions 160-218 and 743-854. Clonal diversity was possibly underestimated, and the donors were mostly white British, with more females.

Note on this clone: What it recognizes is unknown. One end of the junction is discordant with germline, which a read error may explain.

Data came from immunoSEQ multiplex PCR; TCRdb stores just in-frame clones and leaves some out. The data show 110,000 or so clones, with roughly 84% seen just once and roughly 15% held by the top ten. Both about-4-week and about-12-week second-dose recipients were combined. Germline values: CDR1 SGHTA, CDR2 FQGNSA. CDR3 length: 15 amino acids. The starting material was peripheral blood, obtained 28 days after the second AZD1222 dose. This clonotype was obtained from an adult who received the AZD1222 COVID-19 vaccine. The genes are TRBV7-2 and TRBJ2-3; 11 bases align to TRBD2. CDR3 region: CASSFTSGSIDTQYF. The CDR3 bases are TGTGCCAGCAGCTTTACTAGCGGGAGCATAGATACGCAGTATTTT.